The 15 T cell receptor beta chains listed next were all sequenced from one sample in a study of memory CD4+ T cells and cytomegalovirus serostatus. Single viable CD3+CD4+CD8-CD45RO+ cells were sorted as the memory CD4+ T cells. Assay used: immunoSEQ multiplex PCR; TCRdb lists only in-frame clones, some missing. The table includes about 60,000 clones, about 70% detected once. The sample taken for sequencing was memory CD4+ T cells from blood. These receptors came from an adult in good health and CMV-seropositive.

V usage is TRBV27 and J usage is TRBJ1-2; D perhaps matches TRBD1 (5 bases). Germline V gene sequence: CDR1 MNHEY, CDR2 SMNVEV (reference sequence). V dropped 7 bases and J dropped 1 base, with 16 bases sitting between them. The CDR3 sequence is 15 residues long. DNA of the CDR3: TGTGCCAGCACCTTCGCCCCGGGACTTAACTATGGCTACACCTTC. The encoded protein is CASTFAPGLNYGYTF.

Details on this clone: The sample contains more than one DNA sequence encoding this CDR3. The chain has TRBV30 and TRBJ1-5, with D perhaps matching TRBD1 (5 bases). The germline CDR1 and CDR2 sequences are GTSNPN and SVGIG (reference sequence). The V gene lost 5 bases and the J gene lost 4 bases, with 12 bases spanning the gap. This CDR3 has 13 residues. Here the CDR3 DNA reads TGTGCCTGGGCGGGGGGGGATAATCAGCCCCAGCATTTT. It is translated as CAWAGGDNQPQHF.

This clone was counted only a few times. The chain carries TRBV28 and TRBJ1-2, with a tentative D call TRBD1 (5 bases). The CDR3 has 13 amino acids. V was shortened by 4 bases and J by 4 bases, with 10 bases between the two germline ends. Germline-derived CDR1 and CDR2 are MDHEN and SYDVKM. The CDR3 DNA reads TGTGCCAGCAGTTCGGACGGGACCTATGGCTACACCTTC. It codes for CASSSDGTYGYTF.

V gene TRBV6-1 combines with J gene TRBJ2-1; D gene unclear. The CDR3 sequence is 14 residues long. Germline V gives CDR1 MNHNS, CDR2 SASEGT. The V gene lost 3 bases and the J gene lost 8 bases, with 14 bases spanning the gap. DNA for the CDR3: TGTGCCAGCAGTGAGATGGCCGGGTTCGATGAGCAGTTCTTC. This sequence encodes CASSEMAGFDEQFF.

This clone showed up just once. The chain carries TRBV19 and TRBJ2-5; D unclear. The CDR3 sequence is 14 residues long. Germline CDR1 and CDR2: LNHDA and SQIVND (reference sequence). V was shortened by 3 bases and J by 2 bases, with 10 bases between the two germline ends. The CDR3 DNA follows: TGTGCCAGTAGTATTGTGGGGAATCAAGAGACCCAGTACTTC. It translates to CASSIVGNQETQYF.

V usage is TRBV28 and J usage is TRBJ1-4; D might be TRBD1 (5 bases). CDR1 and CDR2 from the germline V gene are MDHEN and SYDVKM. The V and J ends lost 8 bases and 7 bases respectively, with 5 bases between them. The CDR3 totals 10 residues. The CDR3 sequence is CASQGEKLFF. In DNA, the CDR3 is TGTGCCAGCCAGGGTGAAAAACTGTTTTTT.

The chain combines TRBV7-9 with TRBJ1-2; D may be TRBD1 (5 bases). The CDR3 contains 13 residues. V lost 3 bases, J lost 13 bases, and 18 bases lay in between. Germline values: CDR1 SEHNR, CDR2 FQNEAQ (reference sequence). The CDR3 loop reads CASSFPSGPGTTF. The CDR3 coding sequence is TGTGCCAGCAGCTTCCCCTCCGGGCCGGGGACCACCTTC.

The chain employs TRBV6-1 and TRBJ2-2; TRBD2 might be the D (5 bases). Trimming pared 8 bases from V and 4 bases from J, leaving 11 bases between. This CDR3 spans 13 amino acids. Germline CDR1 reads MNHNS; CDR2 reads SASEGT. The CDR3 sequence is CASADYGTGELFF. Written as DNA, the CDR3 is TGTGCCAGCGCAGACTACGGCACCGGGGAGCTGTTTTTT.

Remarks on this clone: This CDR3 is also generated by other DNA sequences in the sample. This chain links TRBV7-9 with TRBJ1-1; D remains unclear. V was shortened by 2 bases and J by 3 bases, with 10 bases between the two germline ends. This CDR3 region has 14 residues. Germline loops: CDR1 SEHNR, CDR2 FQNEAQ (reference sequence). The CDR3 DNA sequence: TGTGCCAGCAGCTTACACGATGGGGACACTGAAGCTTTCTTT. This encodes CASSLHDGDTEAFF. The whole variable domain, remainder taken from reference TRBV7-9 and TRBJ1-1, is DTGVSQNPRHKITKRGQNVTFRCDPISEHNRLYWYRQTLGQGPEFLTYFQNEAQLEKSRLLSDRFSAERPKGSFSTLEIQRTEQGDSAMYLCASSLHDGDTEAFFGQGTRLTVV.

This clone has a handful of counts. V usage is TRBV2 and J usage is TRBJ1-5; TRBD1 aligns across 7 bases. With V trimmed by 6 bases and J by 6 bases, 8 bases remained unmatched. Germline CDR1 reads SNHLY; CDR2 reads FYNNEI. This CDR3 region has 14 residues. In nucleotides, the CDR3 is TGTGCCAGCAGGGCCTACAGGGGTGGTCAGCCCCAGCATTTT. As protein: CASRAYRGGQPQHF.

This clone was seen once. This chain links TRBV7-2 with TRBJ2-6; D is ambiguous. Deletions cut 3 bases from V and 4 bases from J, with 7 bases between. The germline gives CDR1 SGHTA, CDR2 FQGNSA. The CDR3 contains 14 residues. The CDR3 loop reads CASSLLRGANVLTF. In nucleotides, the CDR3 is TGTGCCAGCAGCTTGTTGCGGGGGGCCAACGTCCTGACTTTC.

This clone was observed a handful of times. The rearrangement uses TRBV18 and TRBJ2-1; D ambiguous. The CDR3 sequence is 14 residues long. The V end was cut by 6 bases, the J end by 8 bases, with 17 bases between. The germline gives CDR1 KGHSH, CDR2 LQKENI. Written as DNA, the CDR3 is TGTGCCAGCTCGCCAATTGCAAGAGTCCATGAGCAGTTCTTC. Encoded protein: CASSPIARVHEQFF.

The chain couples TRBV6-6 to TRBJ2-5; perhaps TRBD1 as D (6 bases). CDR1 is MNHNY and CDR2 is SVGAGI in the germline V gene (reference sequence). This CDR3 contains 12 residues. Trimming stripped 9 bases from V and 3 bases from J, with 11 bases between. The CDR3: CASRRQEETQYF. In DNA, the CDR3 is TGTGCCAGTAGGAGACAGGAAGAGACCCAGTACTTC.

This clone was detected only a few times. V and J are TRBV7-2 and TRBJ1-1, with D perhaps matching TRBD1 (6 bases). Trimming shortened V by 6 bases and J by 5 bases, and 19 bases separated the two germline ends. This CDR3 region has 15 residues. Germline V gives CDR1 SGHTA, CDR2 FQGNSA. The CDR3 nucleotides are TGTGCCAGCAGTCCACAGGGACTAGTGAGGACTGAAGCTTTCTTT. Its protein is CASSPQGLVRTEAFF.

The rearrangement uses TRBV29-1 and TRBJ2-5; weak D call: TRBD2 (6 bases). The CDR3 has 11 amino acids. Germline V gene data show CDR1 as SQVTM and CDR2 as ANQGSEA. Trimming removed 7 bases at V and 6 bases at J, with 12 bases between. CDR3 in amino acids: CSAGEAQTQYF. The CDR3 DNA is TGCAGCGCGGGGGAGGCACAGACCCAGTACTTC.